This record looks at one T cell receptor beta chain sequence and its context. Authors' processing steps: Amplification from reference gene primers served as the basis for estimated nucleated cell counts. Some clones are missing from TCRdb's copy, which holds only in-frame ones; the method was immunoSEQ multiplex PCR. V, J and clone size are those of that table, while D and trimming were read from the DNA. The sample holds roughly 120,000 clones, 70% to 85% seen once. This sample stems from a study of blood T cell repertoires in COVID-19. CDR1 KGHSH and CDR2 LQKENI come from the germline V gene. Trimming cost V 3 bases and J 4 bases; bases outside gene matches: 4. This CDR3 region has 15 residues.

This chain links TRBV18 with TRBJ1-4, with 8 bases identical to TRBD1. The receptor was isolated from a man in his fifties with acute or convalescent COVID-19. Sequencing was carried out using peripheral blood. The CDR3 sequence is CASSPGTGRNEKLFF. CDR3 sequence (DNA): TGTGCCAGCTCACCCGGGACAGGCCGTAATGAAAAACTGTTTTTT.